This T cell receptor beta chain was identified in a study of CD8 T cells in ankylosing spondylitis. In its sample, this clonotype was seen a few times. Its matching antigen is unknown. The germline CDR1 and CDR2 sequences are LGHNA and YSLEER. CDR3 size: 17 residues. V lost 3 bases, J lost 7 bases, and 17 bases stayed unmatched. Overall study findings and caveats: Within ankylosing spondylitis blood, a TCR beta motif made up of eight or nine highly homologous variants appeared to be characteristic. Matched ankylosing spondylitis synovial fluid reportedly contained a significantly enriched population of disease-linked clones.

TCRdb called the 5' RACE reads again in MiXCR, with one record for every CDR3 protein. The data contain about 800,000 distinct CDR3 sequences, roughly 10% of them seen just once; the ten biggest clones take up 0.45% to 0.6%. This clonotype was sampled from a male donor with ankylosing spondylitis. The chain recombines TRBV4-3 with TRBJ1-2; TRBD1 agrees at 7 bases. The sequencing sample was made of blood, either unsorted or a sorted T cell fraction (not recorded which). The CDR3 DNA sequence: TGCGCCAGCAGCCATTATTACGACGACAGGGAGGTCGCTGGCTACACCTTC. As protein: CASSHYYDDREVAGYTF.